This TCR beta chain was sequenced during a study of shared clonotypes between healthy human individuals (dated by TCRdb to about 2020). Concerning the study at large: A few men and two women, aged 18 to 49 years, made up the cohort. The study deeply sequenced blood TCR repertoires of about five healthy adults to estimate repertoire size and the extent of clonotype sharing between individuals. For each donor, CD4 naive and CD4 memory were each run on three plates, CD8 naive on two plates, and CD8 memory on one plate. Different laboratories and diverse techniques were used to prepare libraries and sequence TCR repertoires, to increase sequencing depth and limit assay-specific biases. Between about 0.85 and 9.5 billion PBMCs per donor were obtained by leukapheresis. Overall results and qualifications from the work: Pairwise subsampling led to the expectation that sequencing depth would affect the degree of clonotype sharing among donors. The small number of donors limited the genetic and exposure-history diversity represented. Sampling was restricted to blood, and TCR repertoires in tissues likely differ from the TCR repertoires found in blood. Estimated clonotype richness was generally larger for naive than for memory subsets. Rarefaction of sorted-subset datasets indicated incomplete sequencing despite the large sequencing depth. Compared with non-shared clonotypes, the clonotypes found in all four sorted-subset donors had higher generation probabilities. Sharing across a handful of donors was observed for 5% to 6.5% of naive CD4, around 3.5% of naive CD8, about 2.3% of memory CD4, and roughly 0.4% of memory CD8 clonotypes.

With respect to this clone: Its binding antigen is unknown. No much larger clone is present one base from it, and per-base qualities are unavailable.

TCR CDR3 regions were amplified from genomic DNA by multiplex PCR using the deep immunoSEQ assay. For each cell subset, the extracted genomic DNA was distributed evenly across all wells of several immunoSEQ 96-well plates, and each plate served as one replicate. For sorted subsets, around 0.2 ug of genomic DNA, equivalent to 30,000 or so T cell genomes, went into each replicate PCR. The purified libraries were quantified using a Qubit 3.0 fluorometer, sized with a Bioanalyzer 2100, and then quantified again using the KAPA Library Quantification kit. Every immunoSEQ 96-well plate was sequenced on a dedicated single-read 150-cycle Illumina NextSeq 550 flow cell. As for the authors' bioinformatics: Because only junctional sequences without quality scores were contained in the immunoSEQ output, filtering matching that applied to full-length reads could not be performed. Sequences were annotated with PyIR, a Python wrapper for IgBLAST v1.9, using IMGT germline references to assign V/J genes and CDR3. Reads with weak V/J assignments (E-value above 1e-6), missing CDR3, stop codons, out-of-frame junctions, or ambiguous translated residues were removed. V3J clonotypes were defined by identical inferred V gene, J gene, and CDR3 amino acid sequence. Percentage overlap between repertoires was computed as shared unique clonotypes divided by the size of the smaller repertoire. Three approaches were used to assess repertoire richness: RTK rarefaction, the Chao1 estimator, and Recon v2.1 estimates of unobserved clonotypes. Generation probabilities were computed with OLGA for all TCRbeta clonotypes obtained by the gDNA method from a handful of donors. TCRdb stores this immuneACCESS table with in-frame sequences only. Part of the clones is absent; in the studies checked, under half of the shortfall reflects unresolved V genes, and no reason is known for the rest. That table gives V, J and clone size, and the DNA gave D and trimming. Across this sample there are 980,000 or so clones, with approximately 80% seen only once. In total, the top ten clones hold about 1.5% of the sample.

Donors were healthy HIV-negative adults with no recently reported acute infections or vaccinations. Every donor was a Caucasian adult residing in Nashville, Tennessee, USA. CD4+ T cells were enriched by magnetic negative selection, after which naive cells were positively selected on CD45RA and the negative fraction was taken as the memory subset. After blood collection by leukapheresis, PBMCs were isolated using Ficoll-Histopaque density gradient centrifugation and then cryopreserved in the vapor phase of liquid nitrogen. Analytical flow cytometry was used to check the purity and quantity of each magnetically sorted T cell population. From each sorted fraction, genomic DNA was isolated and quantified by UV absorbance on a Nanodrop 2000c. The sequenced material came from memory CD4+ T cells sorted from blood. What the cell subset or site label conveys for this sample: CD45RA-negative fraction. This sequence originates from a man younger than 35 in good health.

This receptor has the CDR3 CASPPYRGHGSYEQYF. The DNA sequence follows: TGTGCCAGCCCTCCATACAGGGGGCATGGTTCCTACGAGCAGTACTTC. The receptor chain draws on TRBV7-3 and TRBJ2-7; TRBD1 fits 9 bases in the junction. Trimmed from V: 8 bases; trimmed from J: 1 base; junction bases lacking a gene match: 12. The CDR3 has 16 amino acids, counting the end cysteine and phenylalanine. The DNA shown is the 48-base CDR3, in frame from base 1. The germline V gene yields SGHTA for CDR1 and FQGTGA for CDR2. Full variable domain (CDR3 extended with the reference TRBV7-3 and TRBJ2-7 proteins): GAGVSQTPSNKVTEKGKYVELRCDPISGHTALYWYRQSLGQGPEFLIYFQGTGAADDSGLPNDRFFAVRPEGSVSTLKIQRTERGDSAVYLCASPPYRGHGSYEQYFGPGTRLTVT.